This T cell receptor beta chain stems from a study of blood T cells in healthy people across ages. The study's findings and limits: Lack of knowledge of donor CMV status possibly confounded expanded clonotype changes. In long-lived donors, naive CD4+ cell counts and diversity exceeded those of aged donors.

V dropped 3 bases and J dropped 5 bases, with 7 bases sitting between them. The CDR3 is made up of 12 amino acids. The table lists this clonotype with many counts. Its specificity is unknown. Combining a sample-barcoded 5' primer with a J-beta primer mix, a second PCR ran for roughly 7 to 11 cycles. TCRdb reanalysed the 5' RACE reads using MiXCR and keeps one entry per CDR3 protein. The data show about 650,000 distinct CDR3 sequences, roughly 30% seen once. Donors gave 9 to 10 milliliters of peripheral blood apiece. Total RNA amounts of at least 6 micrograms were extracted per sample. The TCR was taken from an elderly woman in good health. The chain combines TRBV12-3 or TRBV12-4 with TRBJ1-1; D is unresolved. Sequenced: blood. As DNA, the CDR3 is TGTGCCAGCAGTTTGACGGGGACTGAAGCTTTCTTT. Residues: CASSLTGTEAFF.